These T cell receptor beta chains were read from a single sample in a study of T-cell memory formation after mild COVID-19. TCRdb itself ran the 5' RACE reads through MiXCR, one entry per CDR3 protein. The data hold 210,000 or so distinct CDR3 sequences, with 27% observed a single time. The sample comprised PBMCs or a T cell subset sorted from them (not recorded which). The receptors stem from an adult woman who had mild COVID-19 (a few samples of this study predate the infection). Cell type and time point are not known. CDR3s include the opening cysteine and the closing phenylalanine or tryptophan. The D gene is left open where the match is weak. Size tells how often a clone was seen (once, few, many) or the class of an expanded clone, and some rows leave it out.

j_gene	v_gene	d_gene	abundance	CDR3nt	CDR3aa
TRBJ2-3	TRBV7-8	TRBD2	few	TGTGCCAGCAGCTTATTAGGACTAGCGGGCACAGATACGCAGTATTTT	CASSLLGLAGTDTQYF
TRBJ2-5	TRBV29-1	.	few	TGCAGCGTTGGTAGAGGGGAAGAGACCCAGTACTTC	CSVGRGEETQYF
TRBJ1-5	TRBV7-2	TRBD1	few	TGTGCCAGCAGCTTAAGGGGAGGGACAGGGAACAATCAGCCCCAGCATTTT	CASSLRGGTGNNQPQHF
TRBJ2-1	TRBV20-1	.	.	TGCAGTGCTCCAAACTACATCAATGAGCAGTTCTTC	CSAPNYINEQFF
TRBJ2-1	TRBV25-1	.	few	TGTGCCAGCAGTGAGGACAGTCGGCCGCAGTTCTTC	CASSEDSRPQFF
TRBJ1-5	TRBV12-3/TRBV12-4	.	.	TGTGCCAGCAGCAGACCGCCAGGGAATCAGCCCCAGCATTTT	CASSRPPGNQPQHF
TRBJ2-5	TRBV4-1	TRBD2	few	TGCGCCAGCAGCCAAGTTTCGAGCGGGGGGGCACAGACCCAGTACTTC	CASSQVSSGGAQTQYF
TRBJ1-2	TRBV7-2	.	.	TGTGCCAGCAGCTTAGGCACAGGGATGGGGGGTGGTGGCTACACCTTC	CASSLGTGMGGGGYTF
TRBJ1-1	TRBV2	.	.	TGTGCCAGCAGTGACAGGGGCACTGAAGCTTTCTTT	CASSDRGTEAFF
TRBJ2-7	TRBV29-1	TRBD2	.	TGCAGCGTTGAAGGGGACGGACTAGCGGGACCAAGGCGATACGAGCAGTACTTC	CSVEGDGLAGPRRYEQYF
TRBJ2-7	TRBV6-5	TRBD1	few	TGTGCCAGCAGTCCTCAGGACAGGGGGCACTACGAGCAGTACTTC	CASSPQDRGHYEQYF
TRBJ1-2	TRBV12-3/TRBV12-4	TRBD1	few	TGTGCCAGCAGTCCATCATTGACAGGGGGCAATGGCTACACCTTC	CASSPSLTGGNGYTF
TRBJ1-5	TRBV30	.	few	TGTGCCTGGAGTGGATTGGGAGGGAGCAATCAGCCCCAGCATTTT	CAWSGLGGSNQPQHF
TRBJ1-5	TRBV30	TRBD1	.	TGTGCCTGGAGTCCGGGACAGGGCAATCAGCCCCAGCATTTT	CAWSPGQGNQPQHF
TRBJ2-7	TRBV28	TRBD2	.	TGTGCCAGCAGCCCCGGGGGGGAAGGCTACGAGCAGTACTTC	CASSPGGEGYEQYF
TRBJ1-1	TRBV18	.	few	TGTGCCAGCTCATTGGGACTCCTAGGCTTTGAAGCTTTCTTT	CASSLGLLGFEAFF
TRBJ2-7	TRBV29-1	TRBD1	.	TGCAGCGTTGAAACGCGGGGGGACAGGGGAGGCGAGCAGTACTTC	CSVETRGDRGGEQYF
TRBJ2-3	TRBV4-1	.	few	TGCGCCAGCAGCCAAGTCCGGCCCGCGGGGCGCACAGATACGCAGTATTTT	CASSQVRPAGRTDTQYF
TRBJ1-2	TRBV7-9	.	large	TGTGCCAGCAGCCTCACAGGGCTAAGGGATGGCTACACCTTC	CASSLTGLRDGYTF
TRBJ2-7	TRBV5-1	TRBD2	.	TGCGCCAGCAGCTCCGGGACTAGCGGTCGAGTCTACGAGCAGTACTTC	CASSSGTSGRVYEQYF
TRBJ2-5	TRBV20-1	TRBD2	.	TGCAGTGCTAGTCCGAGCGGGACTCCCGAAGGGACCCAGTACTTC	CSASPSGTPEGTQYF
TRBJ2-7	TRBV18	.	.	TGTGCCAGCTCACCAGAAGGTAACGAGCAGTACTTC	CASSPEGNEQYF
TRBJ1-2	TRBV6-2/TRBV6-3	.	few	TGTGCCAGCACCTCCGGGGGGCCCGCTCGCTATGGCTACACCTTC	CASTSGGPARYGYTF
TRBJ2-4	TRBV12-3/TRBV12-4	TRBD2	.	TGTGCCAGCACCACCGGGGGGAGGGAAAACATTCAGTACTTC	CASTTGGRENIQYF
TRBJ2-3	TRBV29-1	.	few	TGCAGCGTTGCCAGGGCAAGGACAGATACGCAGTATTTT	CSVARARTDTQYF
TRBJ1-2	TRBV3-1	.	.	TGTGCCAGCAGCCAACCAGGCTTGCCGGGCTACACCTTC	CASSQPGLPGYTF
TRBJ2-1	TRBV30	TRBD2	few	TGTGCCTGGAGTCGACTAGCGGGAGGTGAGGATGAGCAGTTCTTC	CAWSRLAGGEDEQFF
TRBJ2-7	TRBV11-2	.	.	TGTGCCAGCAGCTTAGGGCCACTTACCTACGAGCAGTACTTC	CASSLGPLTYEQYF
TRBJ2-7	TRBV18	.	few	TGTGCCAGCTCACCATCTCAGGTACGCTACGAGCAGTACTTC	CASSPSQVRYEQYF
TRBJ2-3	TRBV20-1	TRBD2	.	TGCAGTGCTAGAGATTCGGCTAGCGGGGGTCGGGGAGATACGCAGTATTTT	CSARDSASGGRGDTQYF
TRBJ2-2	TRBV5-1	TRBD1	many	TGCGCCAGCAGCCTGCAGGGGGCGAACACCGGGGAGCTGTTTTTT	CASSLQGANTGELFF
TRBJ2-1	TRBV19	.	.	TGTGCCAGTAGTATCGGGGGCTATGAGCAGTTCTTC	CASSIGGYEQFF
TRBJ1-1	TRBV12-3/TRBV12-4	.	.	TGTGCCACCAAGGAGCGTCGGTTTAACACTGAAGCTTTCTTT	CATKERRFNTEAFF
TRBJ1-1	TRBV27	.	.	TGTGCCAGCAGTTTCACGGGCTCGAACACTGAAGCTTTCTTT	CASSFTGSNTEAFF
TRBJ1-6	TRBV4-2	TRBD1	few	TGTGCCAGCAGCCAAAGCCCTGGACAGGGCGTCGATTCACCCCTCCACTTT	CASSQSPGQGVDSPLHF
TRBJ1-6	TRBV7-3	.	few	TGTGCCAGCAGCTTTACAGTTAACATCGACTCACCCCTCCACTTT	CASSFTVNIDSPLHF
TRBJ2-2	TRBV20-1	.	few	TGCAGTGCTAGAGACGCACAGGGAGGGTCCGGGGAGCTGTTTTTT	CSARDAQGGSGELFF